Included here is one TCR beta chain sequence, with context. Its antigen is as yet unknown. The junction departs from germline at one end; a sequencing error may be responsible. For the second PCR, which ran for about 7 to 12 cycles, a sample-barcoded 5' primer and a J-beta primer mix were used. All samples gave at least 2.5 million CDR3-containing paired-end reads. TCRdb re-called the 5' RACE reads through MiXCR, storing one row per CDR3 protein. In the table there are under 2,000,000 distinct CDR3 sequences, less than 50% of which are singletons. This sample is drawn from a study of blood T cells in healthy people across ages. General study results and limits: Correlation between TCR beta diversity and naive T cell percentage was strong. The donors' CMV status was not determined, possibly confounding changes in expanded clonotypes.

Each donor was a healthy Caucasian individual from Russia, aged about 6 to 90. The receptor comes from a woman in her thirties or forties in good health. Sequencing was performed on blood.

The CDR3 sequence: CTSSQGQRPSGANVLTF. The CDR3 coding sequence is TGTACCAGCTCCCAGGGACAGAGACCCTCTGGGGCCAACGTCCTGACTTTC. This sequence joins TRBV19 and TRBJ2-6, with TRBD1 matching 7 bases. The CDR3 runs 17 residues. Germline assignment: CDR1 LNHDA and CDR2 SQIVND (reference sequence).